The source of this T cell receptor beta chain is a study of identical twins. Broader study findings: With monozygotic twins, out-of-frame TCR alpha sharing exceeded what models estimated. Without tracking the same donors, conclusions rested on cross-sectional statistical analysis.

TCRdb used MiXCR to reprocess the 5' RACE reads, holding one entry per CDR3 protein. The repertoire consists of more than 350,000 distinct CDR3 sequences, with approximately 10% occurring once and the leading ten covering approximately 8.9%. Concerning this clonotype: Its antigen remains unknown.

Trimming at V came to 3 bases and at J to 3 bases, leaving 5 bases not matched to a gene. Germline CDR1 is DFQATT and CDR2 is SNEGSKA (reference sequence). The CDR3 contains 14 residues. All donors comprised healthy Caucasians. Sequencing used naive T cells sorted from blood. V is TRBV20-1 and J is TRBJ2-1, with TRBD2 matching 7 bases. The sequence derives from a woman aged 50 to 60 in good health. The CDR3 protein is CSARGGSGYNEQFF. The CDR3 bases are TGCAGTGCTAGGGGCGGGAGCGGCTACAATGAGCAGTTCTTC.